The subject of this entry is one T cell receptor (beta chain). The data were obtained in a study of blood T cell repertoires in COVID-19. The CDR3 totals 16 residues. Authors' data handling: Counts of nucleated cells, estimated from reference gene primer amplification, were obtained. The data were produced by immunoSEQ multiplex PCR, yet TCRdb's version contains in-frame clones alone and is incomplete. From that table come the V and J calls and clone size; the DNA was used to work out D and trimming. The sample has over 350,000 clones, about 85% seen once. In assigning cohorts, the study relied on participant-reported clinical history.

The receptor was isolated from a woman aged 18-35 years with acute COVID-19. Sample: PBMCs or T cells enriched from blood (not recorded which). This rearrangement joins TRBV21-1 to TRBJ2-5; no check of the table's D call, TRBD2, against the DNA was made. TRBV21-1 counts as a pseudogene. The DNA of the CDR3 is TGTGCCACCATAGCGATCCCTACTAGCGGAAAAGAGACCCAGTACTTC. The encoded protein is CATIAIPTSGKETQYF.